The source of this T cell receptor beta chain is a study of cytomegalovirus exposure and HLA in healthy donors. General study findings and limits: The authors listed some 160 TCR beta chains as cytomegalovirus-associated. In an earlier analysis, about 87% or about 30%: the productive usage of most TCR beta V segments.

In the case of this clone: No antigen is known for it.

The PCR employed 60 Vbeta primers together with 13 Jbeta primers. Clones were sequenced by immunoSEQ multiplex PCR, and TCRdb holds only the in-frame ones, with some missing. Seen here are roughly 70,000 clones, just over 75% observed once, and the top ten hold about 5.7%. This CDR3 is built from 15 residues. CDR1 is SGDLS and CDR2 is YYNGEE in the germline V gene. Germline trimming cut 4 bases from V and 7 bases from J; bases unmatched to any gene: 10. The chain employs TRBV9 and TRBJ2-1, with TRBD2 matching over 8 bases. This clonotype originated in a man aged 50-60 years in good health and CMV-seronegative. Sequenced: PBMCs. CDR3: CASSPGGPKVNEQFF. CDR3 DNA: TGTGCCAGCAGCCCGGGGGGGCCCAAAGTGAATGAGCAGTTCTTC.